These 21 T cell receptor beta chains were sequenced from one sample in a study of CD8+CD57+ T cells in acquired aplastic anemia. It was genomic DNA that served as the template for profiling TCR beta VDJ and CDR3. In TCRdb, the reads were re-called with MiXCR into one record per CDR3 protein. The sample yields just over 200,000 distinct CDR3 sequences, 60% to 80% seen once. Only patients with CD8+CD57+ cell expansion on flow cytometry were chosen for sequencing. Sequencing was done on a sample of sorted CD4+, CD8+, or CD8+CD57+ T cells (not recorded which) from PBMCs. All receptors derive from a human donor with aplastic anemia.

This clonotype was recorded only once. The gene calls are TRBV29-1 and TRBJ2-5; 9 positions match TRBD1. The CDR3 is 14 amino acids. Germline loops: CDR1 SQVTM, CDR2 ANQGSEA. After removal of 7 bases from V and 5 bases from J, the junction contained 11 bases not matched to a gene. Here the CDR3 DNA reads TGCAGCGCAGGAAGGACAGGGGTTTGGGAGACCCAGTACTTC. Translating gives CSAGRTGVWETQYF.

V usage is TRBV9 and J usage is TRBJ2-7; TRBD2 is a possible D gene (5 bases). CDR3 length: 15 amino acids. V was shortened by 3 bases and J by 3 bases, with 16 bases between the two germline ends. Looked up from germline, CDR1 is SGDLS and CDR2 is YYNGEE. The chain's CDR3 is CASSASPTGYYEQYF. CDR3 nucleotides: TGTGCCAGCAGCGCCTCCCCGACGGGATACTACGAGCAGTACTTC.

The V and J genes are TRBV24-1 and TRBJ2-3, with a tentative D call TRBD1 (5 bases). Germline lookup yields CDR1 KGHDR and CDR2 SFDVKD. V was clipped by 4 bases and J by 4 bases, with 8 bases between them. CDR3 length: 13 amino acids. CDR3 protein: CATSEGAPDTQYF. The CDR3 DNA follows: TGTGCCACCAGTGAAGGGGCTCCAGATACGCAGTATTTT.

With regard to this clonotype: A junction end diverges from the germline sequence, so it may reflect a read error. The chain carries TRBV7-6 and TRBJ1-2; TRBD1 matches 9 bases. Germline CDR1 is SGHVS and CDR2 is FNYEAQ. The CDR3 contains 15 residues. The CDR3 protein is CASREGQGLNYGYIF. The DNA for the CDR3 is TGTGCCAGCAGGGAAGGACAGGGGCTCAACTATGGATACATCTTC.

The gene calls are TRBV29-1 and TRBJ2-3; D is unresolved. Trimming stripped 6 bases from V and 1 base from J, with 8 bases between. This CDR3 is 12 amino acids long. Germline CDR1 SQVTM, CDR2 ANQGSEA. The CDR3 loop reads CSVAAGTDTQYF. The CDR3 DNA reads TGCAGCGTGGCGGCGGGCACAGATACGCAGTATTTT.

The chain couples TRBV25-1 to TRBJ1-2, with 7 bases lining up with TRBD1. The CDR3 is made up of 13 amino acids. Trimming at V came to 4 bases and at J to 8 bases, leaving 7 bases not matched to a gene. In germline, CDR1 is MGHDK, CDR2 SYGVNS. CDR3 sequence: CASSGHDRVGYTF. CDR3 bases: TGTGCCAGCAGTGGTCACGACAGGGTCGGCTACACCTTC.

CDR3 bases: TGTGCCACCAGTGATTTTACAGGGCCCGGGGCCAACGTCCTGACTTTC. It translates to CATSDFTGPGANVLTF. The chain has TRBV24-1 and TRBJ2-6, with D tentatively TRBD1 (6 bases). Germline V gives CDR1 KGHDR, CDR2 SFDVKD. The CDR3 is 16 residues long. The V end lost 1 base, the J end lost 4 bases, and 10 bases lay between the germline ends.

The CDR3 DNA sequence: TGTGCCAGTAGTACCGCAGGGAACACTGAAGCTTTCTTT. The encoded protein is CASSTAGNTEAFF. J is TRBJ1-1 and V is TRBV19; D unresolved. CDR3 size: 13 residues. CDR1 and CDR2 from the germline V gene are LNHDA and SQIVND (reference sequence). Trimming removed 4 bases from V and 1 base from J, with 7 bases in between.

This clonotype was observed a few times. V usage is TRBV24-1 and J usage is TRBJ2-1; 10 nucleotides align to TRBD2. Per the germline V gene, CDR1 is KGHDR and CDR2 is SFDVKD. V was clipped by 2 bases and J by 7 bases; unmatched bases: 7. The CDR3 has 16 amino acids. CDR3 residues: CATSDSRTSGRNEQFF. The CDR3 DNA reads as TGTGCCACCAGTGATTCTCGGACTAGCGGAAGGAATGAGCAGTTCTTC.

This clonotype was counted many times. The chain has TRBV7-9 and TRBJ1-4; 8 bases agree with TRBD1. In germline, CDR1 is SEHNR, CDR2 FQNEAQ (reference sequence). CDR3 size: 17 residues. V was clipped by 5 bases and J by 0 bases; unmatched bases: 8. In DNA form, the CDR3 reads TGTGCCAGCAGCCCGTCCCGGGACAGGTCAACTAATGAAAAACTGTTTTTT. It yields the protein CASSPSRDRSTNEKLFF.

This chain uses TRBV20-1 with TRBJ1-1; no clear D. Germline V CDR1 and CDR2: DFQATT, SNEGSKA (reference sequence). V was shortened by 4 bases and J by 8 bases, with 11 bases between the two germline ends. CDR3 length equals 11 residues. Here the CDR3 DNA reads TGCAGTGCTACGAGAGGAGGGGAAGCTTTCTTT. Translated, it gives CSATRGGEAFF.

The rearrangement joins TRBV6-1 to TRBJ1-5; no definite D call. This CDR3 region has 15 residues. The germline gives CDR1 MNHNS, CDR2 SASEGT. V lost 3 bases and J 6 bases, leaving 15 bases between the germline ends. The CDR3 sequence: CASSDEVGSCQPQHF. The CDR3 DNA is TGTGCCAGCAGTGACGAGGTAGGGTCCTGTCAGCCCCAGCATTTT.

A few counts support this clonotype. The V gene is TRBV11-2, the J gene TRBJ1-6, with 8 bases lining up with TRBD1. With 6 bases clipped from V and 9 bases from J, the junction kept 13 bases outside the gene matches. The CDR3 length is 16 residues. Per germline, CDR1 SGHAT and CDR2 FQNNGV. The CDR3 is CASRGAGTGQGSPLHF. CDR3 coding DNA: TGTGCCAGCAGGGGCGCCGGGACAGGTCAGGGTTCACCCCTCCACTTT.

V is TRBV11-2 and J is TRBJ1-2, with a tentative D call TRBD1 (5 bases). This CDR3 is built from 13 residues. The V and J ends lost 8 bases and 2 bases respectively, with 12 bases between them. Per germline, CDR1 SGHAT and CDR2 FQNNGV. The CDR3 reads CASQNGGNYGYTF. The CDR3 DNA reads as TGTGCCAGCCAAAACGGGGGGAACTATGGCTACACCTTC.

Comments on this clonotype: A read error may produce the germline difference seen at one junction end. V is TRBV2 and J is TRBJ1-4; the match to TRBD1 covers 8 bases. The CDR3 consists of 14 residues. CDR1 SNHLY and CDR2 FYNNEI come from the germline V gene. As DNA, the CDR3 is TGTGCCATCAGTACGGACAGGGACAGCGAAAAACTGTTTTTT. Translating gives CAISTDRDSEKLFF.

With regard to this clonotype: Possible read error: a much larger clone is one base away. V gene TRBV12-3 or TRBV12-4 combines with J gene TRBJ2-7; 8 bases map to TRBD1. V trimming: 11 bases; J trimming: 3 bases; junction bases outside the gene matches: 15. The CDR3 is made up of 15 amino acids. The CDR3 bases are TGTGCCGGCGCAACCCCCAAGACAGGGGACTACGAGCAGTACTTC. It encodes CAGATPKTGDYEQYF.

This clonotype was seen only a few times. The chain carries TRBV24-1 and TRBJ2-5; TRBD2 is a possible D gene (5 bases). The CDR3 runs 13 residues. The germline V gene has CDR1 KGHDR and CDR2 SFDVKD. V was clipped by 9 bases and J by 9 bases, with 19 bases between them. CDR3 nucleotides: TGTGCCACCGCCCACGGCGGGTACCGGGCCCAGTACTTC. It encodes CATAHGGYRAQYF.

The V gene is TRBV5-1, the J gene TRBJ2-6; D gene ambiguous. V dropped 4 bases and J dropped 2 bases, with 10 bases sitting between them. From germline, CDR1 is SGHRS and CDR2 YFSETQ. The CDR3 contains 15 residues. CDR3 protein: CASSLPDPGANVLTF. For the CDR3, the DNA is TGCGCCAGCAGCCTACCAGACCCTGGGGCCAACGTCCTGACTTTC.

The genes are TRBV7-6 and TRBJ2-1; D tentatively reads TRBD1 or TRBD2 (5 bases each). This CDR3 is built from 15 residues. Trimming stripped 7 bases from V and 5 bases from J, with 18 bases between. Germline-derived CDR1 and CDR2 are SGHVS and FNYEAQ. The CDR3 region is CASTLSGDGNNEQFF. In DNA form, the CDR3 reads TGTGCCAGCACCCTTAGTGGGGACGGGAACAATGAGCAGTTCTTC.

This sequence joins TRBV7-9 and TRBJ2-5, with a weak D call TRBD1 (8 bases). The V gene lost 3 bases and the J gene lost 1 base, with 12 bases spanning the gap. CDR3 length: 15 residues. The germline V gene encodes CDR1 SEHNR and CDR2 FQNEAQ (reference sequence). The DNA for the CDR3 is TGTGCCAGCAGCTTCGGGGGGACAGGCCAAGAGACCCAGTACTTC. Its protein is CASSFGGTGQETQYF.

V is TRBV7-9 and J is TRBJ2-2; either TRBD1 or TRBD2 may supply D (5 bases each). CDR1 is SEHNR, CDR2 FQNEAQ, per germline (reference sequence). The V gene lost 11 bases and the J gene lost 5 bases, with 21 bases spanning the gap. CDR3 length: 15 residues. CDR3 in DNA: TGTGCCGCTCCGGGTGAGGGGTCGCTTACCGGGGAGCTGTTTTTT. Its protein product is CAAPGEGSLTGELFF.